A selection of T cell receptor beta chains follows, all from one sample in a study of regulatory T cells in long-lasting Graves disease. TCRdb recomputed calls from the multiplex PCR reads with MiXCR, one row per CDR3 protein. The sample lists 600,000 to 850,000 distinct CDR3 sequences, approximately 29% seen once, with under 55% in the top ten. Sample: peripheral blood mononuclear cells (PBMCs), taken when the disease was refractory, from a patient treated with antithyroid drugs. The receptors come from a female donor with Graves disease. Both conserved end residues are part of each CDR3. The D gene is left open where the match is weak.

J | D | V | CDR3
TRBJ1-6 | NA | TRBV7-9 | CASSPGGAHSPLHF
TRBJ2-3 | NA | TRBV27 | CASGLSDGTDTQYF
TRBJ1-2 | NA | TRBV10-2 | CASSEGVWPTGNYGYTF
TRBJ1-5 | NA | TRBV6-2/TRBV6-3 | CASSYRSFSGQPQHF
TRBJ1-1 | NA | TRBV5-1 | CASSLDGAGGNTEASF
TRBJ1-4 | NA | TRBV9 | CASSVKNGGVGEKLFF
TRBJ1-1 | NA | TRBV29-1 | CSVEKDRSTEAFF
TRBJ1-1 | NA | TRBV12-3/TRBV12-4 | CASSIEWVREAFF
TRBJ2-2 | NA | TRBV19 | CASKLANTGELFF
TRBJ1-4 | NA | TRBV2 | CASSEVSFEKLFF
TRBJ2-3 | NA | TRBV20-1 | CSARDTLSTDTQYF
TRBJ1-2 | TRBD1 | TRBV7-9 | CASSLGTGTYGYTF
TRBJ1-1 | TRBD1 | TRBV12-3/TRBV12-4 | CASSMTGGTEAFF
TRBJ2-2 | TRBD2 | TRBV20-1 | CSARPAERERHTGELFF
TRBJ1-2 | NA | TRBV3-1 | CASSQRLKDRTHGYTF
TRBJ2-7 | NA | TRBV20-1 | CSARGAVTGGHLGEQYF
TRBJ2-5 | NA | TRBV12-3/TRBV12-4 | CASSGGKAGETQYF
TRBJ1-2 | NA | TRBV11-2 | CASSYLNYGYTF
TRBJ1-5 | TRBD1 | TRBV7-9 | CASSSTDRGERSNQPQHF
TRBJ1-3 | TRBD1 | TRBV12-3/TRBV12-4 | CASSSTGGDGNTIYF
TRBJ2-7 | NA | TRBV29-1 | CSVTPAPTYEQYF
TRBJ2-7 | NA | TRBV6-9 | CASSYGGLDVNVQYF
TRBJ2-7 | NA | TRBV28 | CASSSGPLEDEQYF
TRBJ2-7 | TRBD1 | TRBV18 | CASSPRTGEAYEQYF
TRBJ2-1 | TRBD2 | TRBV7-3 | CASSWSGTYNEQFF
TRBJ1-2 | NA | TRBV6-1 | CASSELRRTGGYTF
TRBJ2-2 | NA | TRBV7-9 | CASSLAAPGTGELFF
TRBJ1-5 | NA | TRBV2 | CACSLEYSNQPQHF
TRBJ2-2 | TRBD2 | TRBV20-1 | CSARNRALAGVGTGELFF
TRBJ2-7 | TRBD1 | TRBV7-3 | CASSPTPGQGTTYEQYF
TRBJ2-7 | TRBD1 | TRBV9 | CASSVEGTGNREQYF
TRBJ1-1 | TRBD1 | TRBV10-3 | CAISKGGRNTEAFF
TRBJ2-2 | TRBD2 | TRBV20-1 | CSARDLGRTSAGGELFF
TRBJ2-5 | NA | TRBV19 | CASSITGKRQETQYF
TRBJ1-1 | NA | TRBV29-1 | CSVSRATANTEAFF
TRBJ2-5 | NA | TRBV7-9 | CASSPGGRRETQYF